Included here is one T cell receptor beta chain sequence, with context. Antigen unknown. Investigators spread the genomic DNA of each subset evenly over several immunoSEQ plates. Libraries were prepared by immunoSEQ multiplex PCR; TCRdb keeps only in-frame clonotypes and omits some of them. The data show some 1 million clones, with around 76% seen just once and approximately 1.3% held by the top ten. The sample is drawn from a study of shared clonotypes between healthy human individuals. Across the whole study: Every donor yielded three CD4 naive, three CD4 memory, two CD8 naive and one CD8 memory plate. General observations from the study: Clonotype sharing across donors was expected to vary with sequencing depth.

The CDR3 contains 14 residues. V shed 10 bases and J shed 2 bases, with 16 bases lying between them. Germline values: CDR1 SEHNR, CDR2 FQNEAQ (reference sequence). The chain recombines TRBV7-9 with TRBJ2-3; TRBD1 is a possible D gene (5 bases). This clonotype was obtained from a man aged 18 to 29 in good health. Sequencing used memory CD4+ T cells sorted from blood. Subset described: CD45RA-negative fraction. The CDR3 loop is CATMTEGNTDTQYF. The CDR3 bases are TGTGCCACCATGACAGAAGGTAACACAGATACGCAGTATTTT. Filled out from reference TRBV7-9 and TRBJ2-3, the complete variable domain reads DTGVSQNPRHKITKRGQNVTFRCDPISEHNRLYWYRQTLGQGPEFLTYFQNEAQLEKSRLLSDRFSAERPKGSFSTLEIQRTEQGDSAMYLCATMTEGNTDTQYFGPGTRLTVL.